The clone carrying this T cell receptor beta chain was observed once. Other DNA sequences in the same sample also yield this CDR3. This record comes from a study of shared clonotypes between healthy human individuals. Genomic DNA of each subset was evenly split across several immunoSEQ plates. Libraries were prepared by immunoSEQ multiplex PCR; TCRdb keeps only in-frame clonotypes and omits some of them. The data contain about 690,000 clones, 90% of them singletons. Germline V gives CDR1 SGHAT, CDR2 FQNNGV. CDR3 size: 12 residues. Deletions cut 1 base from V and 7 bases from J, with 5 bases between. The rearrangement joins TRBV11-2 to TRBJ2-1; unclear D gene. The clonotype originates from a man younger than 35 in good health. Some clones in this sample may be carry-over from other donors' samples. The sequencing sample was made of memory CD8+ T cells from PBMCs. Subset of the sample: CD45RO+ cells pooled with CCR7-negative TemRA cells. The CDR3 sequence is CASSLGVNEQFF. The CDR3 DNA is TGTGCCAGCAGCTTAGGTGTTAATGAGCAGTTCTTC. Together with reference TRBV11-2 and TRBJ2-1, the CDR3 gives the full variable domain: EAGVAQSPRYKIIEKRQSVAFWCNPISGHATLYWYQQILGQGPKLLIQFQNNGVVDDSQLPKDRFSAERLKGVDSTLKIQPAKLEDSAVYLCASSLGVNEQFFGPGTRLTVL.